Following are 31 T cell receptor beta chains from one sample sequenced in a study of T cell responses to AZD1222 COVID-19 vaccine. TCRdb's copy holds only in-frame clones and misses some; the assay was immunoSEQ multiplex PCR. The sample yields over 80,000 clones, approximately 90% seen once. Sequencing was performed on peripheral blood, taken on day 0 of AZD1222 vaccination. Every receptor here comes from an adult in good health.

V is TRBV5-5 and J is TRBJ2-7, with 7 bases matching TRBD2. This CDR3 is built from 12 residues. CDR1 is SGHKS, CDR2 YYEKEE, per germline (reference sequence). Trimming at V came to 5 bases and at J to 3 bases, leaving 2 bases not matched to a gene. Written as DNA, the CDR3 is TGTGCCAGCAGACGGGAGGACTACGAGCAGTACTTC. Translation: CASRREDYEQYF.

This clone was found once. The chain uses TRBV27 and TRBJ1-5; D gene ambiguous. CDR3 length: 15 residues. Per the germline V gene, CDR1 is MNHEY and CDR2 is SMNVEV (reference sequence). The V and J ends lost 2 bases and 7 bases respectively, with 15 bases between them. CDR3 loop: CASSLVGIGRQPQHF. DNA of the CDR3: TGTGCCAGCAGTTTAGTAGGTATAGGGCGACAGCCCCAGCATTTT.

The chain couples TRBV5-1 to TRBJ2-7; perhaps TRBD1 as D (5 bases). There are 16 residues in the CDR3. Germline V CDR1 and CDR2: SGHRS, YFSETQ. V lost 0 bases, J lost 6 bases, and 19 bases lay in between. The CDR3 protein is CASSLGGRSSRVEQYF. The CDR3 nucleotides are TGCGCCAGCAGCTTGGGGGGCCGTTCCTCTAGGGTCGAGCAGTACTTC. The variable domain in full, completed from reference TRBV5-1 and TRBJ2-7, reads KAGVTQTPRYLIKTRGQQVTLSCSPISGHRSVSWYQQTPGQGLQFLFEYFSETQRNKGNFPGRFSGRQFSNSRSEMNVSTLELGDSALYLCASSLGGRSSRVEQYFGPGTRLTVT.

This chain uses TRBV6-5 with TRBJ1-5; 7 nucleotides agree with TRBD1. J gave up 6 bases and V 6 bases, and 2 bases lay outside the gene matches. Germline V gene data show CDR1 as MNHEY and CDR2 as SVGAGI. There are 12 residues in the CDR3. The CDR3 spells CASRTGIQPQHF. The CDR3 bases are TGTGCCAGCAGGACAGGGATTCAGCCCCAGCATTTT.

CDR3 bases: TGTGCCAGCAGCGTAGTATCCGGGAACGAGCAGTTCTTC. Amino acids: CASSVVSGNEQFF. The chain links TRBV9 to TRBJ2-1; possibly TRBD2 for D (5 bases). The CDR3 spans 13 residues. The V and J ends lost 0 bases and 10 bases respectively, with 11 bases between them. Germline V gene data show CDR1 as SGDLS and CDR2 as YYNGEE.

The V gene is TRBV6-1, the J gene TRBJ1-2; no definite D call. Germline CDR1 is MNHNS and CDR2 is SASEGT. With 0 bases removed from V and 6 bases from J, the gap between germline ends came to 8 bases. This CDR3 is built from 13 residues. CDR3 protein: CASSEALVDGYTF. DNA of the CDR3: TGTGCCAGCAGTGAAGCGCTTGTCGATGGCTACACCTTC.

The genes are TRBV25-1 and TRBJ2-7; 14 bases line up with TRBD2. The V segment lost 4 bases and the J segment 9 bases; nucleotides outside the gene matches: 11. CDR1 is MGHDK and CDR2 is SYGVNS in the germline V gene. The CDR3 extends over 16 amino acids. CDR3 loop: CASSGTGTSGRSGQYF. The CDR3, as DNA: TGTGCCAGCAGTGGAACCGGGACTAGCGGGAGATCGGGGCAGTACTTC.

In DNA form, the CDR3 reads TGTGCCAGCAGTCCCGCCGCCGCCAGCTTGGGCGAGCAGTACTTC. Protein sequence: CASSPAAASLGEQYF. The genes are TRBV6-5 and TRBJ2-7; no clear D gene. Germline CDR1 MNHEY, CDR2 SVGAGI. The CDR3 totals 15 residues. Trimming took off 5 bases at V and 6 bases at J, with 20 bases between the two ends.

The chain uses TRBV29-1 and TRBJ2-5; D unresolved. Germline V gene data show CDR1 as SQVTM and CDR2 as ANQGSEA. The CDR3 loop spans 13 amino acids. Trimming removed 4 bases at V and 2 bases at J, with 11 bases between. CDR3 nucleotide sequence: TGCAGCGTTGTGTCCGGACGGCAAGAGACCCAGTACTTC. Its translation: CSVVSGRQETQYF.

V gene TRBV28 combines with J gene TRBJ1-2, with D maybe TRBD1 (5 bases). The CDR3 is 13 amino acids. With 6 bases removed from V and 4 bases from J, the gap between germline ends came to 12 bases. Per germline, CDR1 MDHEN and CDR2 SYDVKM. The CDR3 spells CASRDRGGYGYTF. DNA of the CDR3: TGTGCCAGCAGGGATCGGGGGGGCTATGGCTACACCTTC.

The chain uses TRBV28 and TRBJ2-7; 8 positions agree with TRBD2. The CDR3 loop spans 17 amino acids. The V segment lost 7 bases and the J segment 0 bases; nucleotides outside the gene matches: 14. Germline lookup yields CDR1 MDHEN and CDR2 SYDVKM. The DNA for the CDR3 is TGTGCCAGCAACTTAAACTGGAAGCGGGGGAGCTCCTACGAGCAGTACTTC. Its translation: CASNLNWKRGSSYEQYF.

The rearrangement uses TRBV4-1 and TRBJ1-5; D is perhaps TRBD1 (5 bases). Germline V gene lookup returns CDR1 MGHRA and CDR2 YSYEKL. V was pared by 0 bases and J by 7 bases, with 13 bases between. The CDR3 is 15 amino acids. The CDR3 loop is CASSQEWQGDQPQHF. The DNA of the CDR3 is TGCGCCAGCAGCCAAGAATGGCAGGGTGACCAGCCCCAGCATTTT.

The DNA for the CDR3 is TGTGCCAGCAGCCAAGATCCGGGAGGGCTCAATGAGCAGTTCTTC. This sequence encodes CASSQDPGGLNEQFF. This chain joins TRBV3-1 (or the pseudogene TRBV3-2) and TRBJ2-1; 8 bases line up with TRBD2. CDR1 and CDR2 (germline): LGHDT, YNNKEL (reference sequence). V shed 0 bases and J 6 bases; nucleotides not matched to a gene: 4. The CDR3 consists of 15 residues.

CDR3: CASSYYTAKEPQHF. CDR3 in DNA: TGTGCCAGCAGTTATTACACGGCTAAAGAGCCCCAGCATTTT. The gene calls are TRBV6-2 or TRBV6-3 and TRBJ1-5, with D uncertain. The germline V gene encodes CDR1 MNHEY and CDR2 SVGEGT. Trimming left V 3 bases short and J 8 bases short, with 14 bases between. CDR3 length equals 14 residues.

The chain joins TRBV14 to TRBJ2-1; TRBD2 aligns across 8 bases. This CDR3 is built from 17 residues. The V gene end was trimmed by 1 base and the J gene end by 8 bases; junction bases not matched to a gene: 13. Germline loops: CDR1 SGHDN, CDR2 FVKESK. The CDR3 spells CASSQVGGIAGMYEQFF. CDR3 DNA sequence: TGTGCCAGCAGCCAAGTAGGGGGGATAGCGGGAATGTATGAGCAGTTCTTC. The full variable domain, its missing parts supplied by reference TRBV14 and TRBJ2-1, is EAGVTQFPSHSVIEKGQTVTLRCDPISGHDNLYWYRRVMGKEIKFLLHFVKESKQDESGMPNNRFLAERTGGTYSTLKVQPAELEDSGVYFCASSQVGGIAGMYEQFFGPGTRLTVL.

The table lists this clone with a few counts. The chain links TRBV9 to TRBJ2-3, with 8 bases that match TRBD1. CDR1 and CDR2 (germline): SGDLS, YYNGEE. The V gene end was trimmed by 5 bases and the J gene end by 3 bases; junction bases not matched to a gene: 2. The CDR3 runs to 13 residues. DNA for the CDR3: TGTGCCAGCAGGGACAGGGTGACAGATACGCAGTATTTT. This sequence encodes CASRDRVTDTQYF. The full variable domain, completed using reference TRBV9 and TRBJ2-3, is DSGVTQTPKHLITATGQRVTLRCSPRSGDLSVYWYQQSLDQGLQFLIQYYNGEERAKGNILERFSAQQFPDLHSELNLSSLELGDSALYFCASRDRVTDTQYFGPGTRLTVL.

This clone was found once. The chain uses TRBV9 and TRBJ2-3, with D unresolved. Germline loops: CDR1 SGDLS, CDR2 YYNGEE. This CDR3 has 12 amino acids. V lost 2 bases and J 3 bases, leaving 4 bases between the germline ends. The CDR3 spells CASSVATDTQYF. The CDR3 DNA reads TGTGCCAGCAGCGTTGCGACAGATACGCAGTATTTT.

The chain uses TRBV2 and TRBJ2-6; 9 nucleotides match TRBD1. Trimming cost V 7 bases and J 3 bases; bases outside gene matches: 7. Per the germline V gene, CDR1 is SNHLY and CDR2 is FYNNEI. There are 16 residues in the CDR3. CDR3 region: CASIRTGENGANVLTF. The CDR3, as DNA: TGTGCCAGCATTAGGACAGGGGAGAATGGGGCCAACGTCCTGACTTTC.

This chain links TRBV23-1 with TRBJ1-3; no definite D call. TRBV23-1 is filed as an ORF, its function uncertain. V was clipped by 8 bases and J by 0 bases, with 11 bases between them. The CDR3 contains 14 residues. The CDR3 is CASPRRDSGNTIYF. The CDR3, as DNA: TGCGCCAGCCCCCGGAGGGACTCTGGAAACACCATATATTTT.

J is TRBJ2-7 and V is TRBV12-3 or TRBV12-4, with a possible D match to TRBD1 (6 bases). This CDR3 is 12 amino acids long. V gave up 6 bases and J gave up 4 bases, with 10 bases separating them. The CDR3, as DNA: TGTGCCAGCAGCACGACAGGATACGAGCAGTACTTC. Protein: CASSTTGYEQYF.

This chain connects TRBV7-2 to TRBJ1-6, with 9 positions matching TRBD1. The CDR3 is 14 residues long. J gave up 10 bases and V 5 bases, and 6 bases lay outside the gene matches. The germline V gene encodes CDR1 SGHTA and CDR2 FQGNSA. The CDR3 bases are TGTGCCAGCAGCATCGGGACAGGGCAGTCACCCCTCCACTTT. Its translation is CASSIGTGQSPLHF.

This clone appeared a few times. V is TRBV5-4 and J is TRBJ2-7; the D gene could be TRBD1 or TRBD2 (5 bases each). From germline, CDR1 is SGHNT and CDR2 YYREEE (reference sequence). CDR3 size: 14 residues. V shed 5 bases and J shed 7 bases, with 19 bases lying between them. In nucleotides, the CDR3 is TGTGCCAGCAGTGCTGGTGGGACGGAAAGGGAGCAGTACTTC. Its protein is CASSAGGTEREQYF.

The CDR3 sequence: CASSFGLAENEQFF. CDR3 in DNA: TGTGCCAGCAGCTTCGGTCTAGCGGAAAATGAGCAGTTCTTC. V gene TRBV7-9 combines with J gene TRBJ2-1; 7 bases are a match to TRBD2. Trimming at V came to 3 bases and at J to 7 bases, leaving 6 bases not matched to a gene. Per germline, CDR1 SEHNR and CDR2 FQNEAQ (reference sequence). There are 14 residues in the CDR3.

V and J are TRBV10-3 and TRBJ1-1; a possible D gene is TRBD1 (5 bases). The CDR3 runs 14 residues. Germline V gene lookup returns CDR1 ENHRY and CDR2 SYGVKD. Trimming left V 2 bases short and J 2 bases short, with 9 bases between. CDR3 in DNA: TGTGCCATCAGTGAGCGACAGCTAAACACTGAAGCTTTCTTT. Its protein is CAISERQLNTEAFF.

The gene calls are TRBV2 and TRBJ2-1, with a weak D call TRBD2 (6 bases). The germline gives CDR1 SNHLY, CDR2 FYNNEI. Trimming removed 6 bases at V and 2 bases at J, with 14 bases between. The CDR3 consists of 15 residues. In nucleotides, the CDR3 is TGTGCCAGCAGCAATCCGGGACTCCCCTACAATGAGCAGTTCTTC. Its protein is CASSNPGLPYNEQFF.

Here the CDR3 reads CASSINQAGRGTYGYTF. Here the CDR3 DNA reads TGTGCCAGTAGTATTAATCAAGCCGGTCGGGGAACCTATGGCTACACCTTC. This chain links TRBV19 with TRBJ1-2; D not resolved. V was trimmed by 3 bases and J by 4 bases, leaving 21 bases between them. This CDR3 comprises 17 residues. In germline, CDR1 is LNHDA, CDR2 SQIVND (reference sequence).

A single count supports this clone. V usage is TRBV6-5 and J usage is TRBJ1-2, with a tentative D call TRBD1 (5 bases). Germline V lookup: CDR1 MNHEY, CDR2 SVGAGI. With 2 bases removed from V and 3 bases from J, the gap between germline ends came to 10 bases. This CDR3 is built from 14 residues. The CDR3, as DNA: TGTGCCAGCAGTTACCGGGACCCCTACTATGGCTACACCTTC. It specifies CASSYRDPYYGYTF.

The J gene is TRBJ1-2, the V gene TRBV5-1; no clear D. The germline V gene has CDR1 SGHRS and CDR2 YFSETQ. Trimming took 9 bases from V and 2 from J, leaving 23 bases between them. The CDR3 loop spans 16 amino acids. The chain's CDR3 is CAISLSQEPINYGYTF. DNA of the CDR3: TGCGCCATTTCTCTCTCCCAGGAACCCATCAACTATGGCTACACCTTC.

In this sample, this clone turned up once. CDR3 protein: CASSEVVWQSTMGGELFF. CDR3 bases: TGTGCCAGCAGTGAAGTAGTATGGCAGTCTACTATGGGGGGGGAGCTGTTTTTT. The V and J genes are TRBV6-4 and TRBJ2-2; unclear D gene. The CDR3 is 18 amino acids. Trimming cost V 3 bases and J 8 bases, with 25 bases left between them. The V gene's germline CDR1 is MRHNA and CDR2 SNTAGT.

A word on this clone: Mismatch with germline at one junction end may stem from a read error. The chain recombines TRBV7-3 with TRBJ2-1; 8 bases are shared with TRBD1. Germline loops: CDR1 SGHTA, CDR2 FQGTGA. The CDR3 is 15 residues long. The CDR3 spells CASSPHQGANNEQVF. In DNA form, the CDR3 reads TGTGCCAGCAGCCCACACCAGGGGGCGAACAATGAGCAGGTCTTC.

The chain links TRBV13 to TRBJ1-1; no firm D call. Germline V lookup: CDR1 PRHDT, CDR2 FYEKMQ (reference sequence). Trimming cost V 1 base and J 0 bases, with 12 bases left between them. The CDR3 contains 16 residues. CDR3 coding DNA: TGTGCCAGCAGCTTAGTCGGCCAGATCATGAACACTGAAGCTTTCTTT. Protein: CASSLVGQIMNTEAFF.